There are many counts of the clone carrying this TCR beta chain. The same CDR3 can be traced to other DNA sequences in this sample. The data originate from a study of shared clonotypes between healthy human individuals. Sequencing used immunoSEQ multiplex PCR; TCRdb keeps in-frame clones, though not all of them. The sample lists about 1.1 million clones; about 72% were seen once. The CDR3 totals 14 residues. Germline V gene sequence: CDR1 SNHLY, CDR2 FYNNEI. Trimming took off 7 bases at V and 6 bases at J, with 19 bases between the two ends. Sequencing used memory CD4+ T cells from PBMCs. Sample subset: CD45RA-negative fraction. The chain links TRBV2 to TRBJ2-7; either TRBD1 or TRBD2 may supply D (5 bases each). The receptor comes from a man between 18 and 29 years old in good health. Some clones in this sample may be carry-over from other donors' samples. CDR3 in DNA: TGTGCCAGCAAGTCCCGGGACGCCTCGGCCGAGCAGTACTTC. The encoded protein is CASKSRDASAEQYF.